Shown below are 20 T cell receptor beta chains from a single sample sequenced in a study of T cells in localized non-small cell lung cancer. Using immunoSEQ multiplex PCR, the repertoire was profiled, and TCRdb retains in-frame clones only, with some absent. The table lists around 100,000 clones, roughly 87% of them singletons. The sample consisted of peripheral blood, taken before any cancer treatment. These receptors all stem from a man aged 35 to 69 with stage I squamous cell lung carcinoma.

The count of this clone is one. The rearrangement links TRBV10-1 to TRBJ2-1, with 8 bases fitting TRBD2. The CDR3 has 14 amino acids. Germline assignment: CDR1 WNHNN and CDR2 SYGVQD (reference sequence). Losses at the gene ends were 5 bases for V and 4 bases for J; bases not matched to a gene: 4. In DNA form, the CDR3 reads TGCGCCAGCAGTAGCGGGAGTTTTTACAATGAGCAGTTCTTC. Residues: CASSSGSFYNEQFF.

This chain connects TRBV27 to TRBJ1-1; 9 bases fit TRBD1. The CDR3 is 13 residues long. Trimming removed 3 bases from V and 9 bases from J; junction bases left unmatched: 5. Germline CDR1 reads MNHEY; CDR2 reads SMNVEV (reference sequence). DNA of the CDR3: TGTGCCAGCAGTTTCGGACAGGGGCTCAAAGCTTTCTTT. Protein product: CASSFGQGLKAFF.

This chain links TRBV18 with TRBJ2-1; D not resolved. The CDR3 extends over 15 amino acids. Trimming left V 6 bases short and J 6 bases short, with 18 bases between. Germline-derived CDR1 and CDR2 are KGHSH and LQKENI. CDR3 protein: CASSATPGNPNEQFF. CDR3 nucleotides: TGTGCCAGCTCCGCTACCCCTGGGAATCCCAATGAGCAGTTCTTC.

This chain uses TRBV11-2 with TRBJ1-5, with D uncertain. Germline CDR1 is SGHAT and CDR2 is FQNNGV. V lost 0 bases, J lost 0 bases, and 6 bases lay in between. The length of the CDR3 is 15 residues. In DNA, the CDR3 is TGTGCCAGCAGCTTAGATTCAGGTAGCAATCAGCCCCAGCATTTT. This sequence encodes CASSLDSGSNQPQHF.

CDR3 loop: CASSLEAATEQYF. CDR3 nucleotides: TGCGCCAGCAGCTTGGAGGCAGCTACAGAGCAGTACTTC. The V and J genes are TRBV5-1 and TRBJ2-7; D gene uncertain. V was pared by 0 bases and J by 7 bases, with 11 bases between. This CDR3 has 13 residues. Germline V CDR1 and CDR2: SGHRS, YFSETQ.

This rearrangement joins TRBV7-9 to TRBJ2-1, with D tentatively TRBD1 (6 bases). There are 13 residues in the CDR3. Trimming shortened V by 2 bases and J by 9 bases, and 11 bases separated the two germline ends. Germline V gene sequence: CDR1 SEHNR, CDR2 FQNEAQ (reference sequence). The CDR3: CASSLWTRGEQFF. As DNA, the CDR3 is TGTGCCAGCAGCTTATGGACCAGGGGTGAGCAGTTCTTC.

J is TRBJ1-3 and V is TRBV5-8, with D uncertain. The CDR3 runs to 13 residues. V lost 2 bases and J 4 bases, leaving 7 bases between the germline ends. CDR1 is SGHTS, CDR2 YDEGEE, per germline. Here the CDR3 reads CASSFERGNTIYF. The CDR3 DNA follows: TGTGCCAGCAGCTTTGAAAGAGGAAACACCATATATTTT.

This sequence joins TRBV5-1 and TRBJ1-6; no reliable D call. Trimming cost V 4 bases and J 12 bases, with 14 bases left between them. The CDR3 totals 13 residues. The germline CDR1 and CDR2 sequences are SGHRS and YFSETQ. CDR3 nucleotide sequence: TGCGCCAGCAGCCCCAAGGGCGTCGGACCCCTCCACTTT. Residues: CASSPKGVGPLHF.

The V call is TRBV7-8, the J call TRBJ2-5, with TRBD2 identical over 8 bases. The ends lost 4 bases at V and 4 bases at J; junction bases unmatched: 8. Per germline, CDR1 SGHVS and CDR2 FQNEAQ. The CDR3 runs 15 residues. The CDR3, as DNA: TGTGCCAGCAGCTCCCCCACCGGGGGGGCAGAGACCCAGTACTTC. This translates into CASSSPTGGAETQYF.

This chain joins TRBV5-1 and TRBJ1-2; 9 bases align to TRBD1. Per the germline V gene, CDR1 is SGHRS and CDR2 is YFSETQ. The V and J ends lost 2 bases and 8 bases, in that order; junction bases with no gene match: 10. This CDR3 has 15 amino acids. In DNA form, the CDR3 reads TGCGCCAGCAGCTTATTACAAGGACAGGGGCAAGGCTACACCTTC. This gives the protein CASSLLQGQGQGYTF.

This chain's CDR3 is CASTSSIRVSDEQYF. In nucleotides, the CDR3 is TGTGCCAGCACCTCAAGTATCCGGGTTTCCGACGAGCAGTACTTC. This rearrangement joins TRBV5-4 to TRBJ2-7; D uncertain. CDR1 and CDR2 from the germline V gene are SGHNT and YYREEE (reference sequence). The V end was cut by 6 bases, the J end by 5 bases, with 21 bases between. The CDR3 runs 15 residues.

The chain carries TRBV7-9 and TRBJ1-1; perhaps TRBD1 as D (6 bases). The ends were cut back, 5 bases at V and 1 base at J, with 11 bases in the middle. Germline-derived CDR1 and CDR2 are SEHNR and FQNEAQ (reference sequence). The CDR3 sequence is 14 residues long. CDR3 region: CASSHGQKNTEAFF. CDR3 nucleotides: TGTGCCAGCAGCCACGGACAGAAGAACACTGAAGCTTTCTTT.

The CDR3 reads CASSFGGGGRRTEAFF. Written as DNA, the CDR3 is TGTGCCAGCAGCTTTGGGGGTGGGGGAAGAAGGACTGAAGCTTTCTTT. The chain links TRBV5-4 to TRBJ1-1; D is perhaps TRBD1 (5 bases). Germline V lookup: CDR1 SGHNT, CDR2 YYREEE (reference sequence). Trimming took 2 bases from V and 5 from J, leaving 19 bases between them. The CDR3 contains 16 residues. Full variable domain (remainder filled in from reference TRBV5-4 and TRBJ1-1): ETGVTQSPTHLIKTRGQQVTLRCSSQSGHNTVSWYQQALGQGPQFIFQYYREEENGRGNFPPRFSGLQFPNYSSELNVNALELDDSALYLCASSFGGGGRRTEAFFGQGTRLTVV.

This chain connects TRBV27 to TRBJ1-3; D gene uncertain. Germline V gene data show CDR1 as MNHEY and CDR2 as SMNVEV (reference sequence). This CDR3 contains 19 residues. V shed 0 bases and J shed 1 base, with 19 bases lying between them. The CDR3 region has the DNA TGTGCCAGCAGTTTATCCCCTCCCGGCGGGGTAAATTCTGGAAACACCATATATTTT. Translating it yields CASSLSPPGGVNSGNTIYF.

The chain links TRBV2 to TRBJ2-1; 10 bases are shared with TRBD1. Germline values: CDR1 SNHLY, CDR2 FYNNEI. The CDR3 totals 15 residues. The V and J ends lost 5 bases and 4 bases, in that order; junction bases with no gene match: 5. CDR3 DNA sequence: TGTGCCAGCAGTTTGGGACAGGGGAGGTACAATGAGCAGTTCTTC. Its translation is CASSLGQGRYNEQFF.

The V gene is TRBV6-6, the J gene TRBJ1-1, with TRBD1 identical over 9 bases. Germline values: CDR1 MNHNY, CDR2 SVGAGI (reference sequence). Trimming at V came to 2 bases and at J to 5 bases, leaving 6 bases not matched to a gene. The CDR3 spans 15 residues. This chain's CDR3 is CASSYQGQGSTEAFF. DNA for the CDR3: TGTGCCAGCAGTTACCAAGGACAGGGGAGTACTGAAGCTTTCTTT.

The J gene is TRBJ1-5, the V gene TRBV4-1; the match to TRBD1 covers 7 bases. Looked up from germline, CDR1 is MGHRA and CDR2 is YSYEKL. V shed 0 bases and J 3 bases; nucleotides not matched to a gene: 8. The CDR3 has 17 residues. The CDR3, as DNA: TGCGCCAGCAGCCAAGAGAGGGGGACAGTTAACAATCAGCCCCAGCATTTT. Protein: CASSQERGTVNNQPQHF.

This chain connects TRBV4-1 to TRBJ2-2; 7 bases map to TRBD2. Germline V CDR1 and CDR2: MGHRA, YSYEKL. Germline trimming cut 4 bases from V and 1 base from J; bases unmatched to any gene: 3. The length of the CDR3 is 15 residues. For the CDR3, the DNA is TGCGCCAGCAGCCGGGGGGAGGGGAACACCGGGGAGCTGTTTTTT. It is translated as CASSRGEGNTGELFF.

This sequence joins TRBV5-5 and TRBJ2-7; 8 bases are a match to TRBD1. Trimming cost V 4 bases and J 8 bases; bases outside gene matches: 5. The germline V gene encodes CDR1 SGHKS and CDR2 YYEKEE (reference sequence). The CDR3 contains 12 residues. The CDR3 loop is CASSLGQGQQYF. CDR3 coding DNA: TGTGCCAGCAGCCTAGGACAGGGCCAGCAGTACTTC.

V and J are TRBV10-2 and TRBJ1-1, with 11 nucleotides matching TRBD1. V dropped 1 base and J dropped 4; count of bases not matched to a gene: 5. The V gene's germline CDR1 is WSHSY and CDR2 SAAADI. This CDR3 region has 16 residues. The CDR3 DNA is TGCGCCAGCAGTGAGTTAATCGGGACAGGGGGCACTGAAGCTTTCTTT. It specifies CASSELIGTGGTEAFF.